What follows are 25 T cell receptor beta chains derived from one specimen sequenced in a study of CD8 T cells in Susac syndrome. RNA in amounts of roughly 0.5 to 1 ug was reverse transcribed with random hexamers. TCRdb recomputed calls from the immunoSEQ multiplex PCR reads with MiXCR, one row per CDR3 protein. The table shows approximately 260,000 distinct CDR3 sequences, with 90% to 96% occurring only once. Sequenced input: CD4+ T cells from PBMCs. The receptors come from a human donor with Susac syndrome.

The CDR3 nucleotides are TGCAGTGTCGAGGGTGAGGGCAATCAGCCCCAGCATTTT. Residues: CSVEGEGNQPQHF. This chain connects TRBV20-1 to TRBJ1-5, with no clear D. The CDR3 runs 13 residues. Germline V gene data show CDR1 as DFQATT and CDR2 as SNEGSKA (reference sequence). V lost 7 bases to trimming and J lost 2 bases, with 12 bases between them.

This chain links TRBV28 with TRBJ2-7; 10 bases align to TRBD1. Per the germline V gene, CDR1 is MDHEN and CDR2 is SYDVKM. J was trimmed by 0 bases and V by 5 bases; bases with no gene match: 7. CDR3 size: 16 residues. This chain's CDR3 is CASSTPGTGVSYEQYF. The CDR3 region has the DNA TGTGCCAGCAGTACACCCGGGACAGGGGTCTCCTACGAGCAGTACTTC.

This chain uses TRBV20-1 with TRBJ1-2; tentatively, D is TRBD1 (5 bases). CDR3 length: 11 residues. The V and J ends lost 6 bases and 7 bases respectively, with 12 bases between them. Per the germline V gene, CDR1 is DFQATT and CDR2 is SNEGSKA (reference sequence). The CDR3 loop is CSAKTGVGYTF. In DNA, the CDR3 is TGCAGTGCCAAGACGGGGGTTGGCTACACCTTC.

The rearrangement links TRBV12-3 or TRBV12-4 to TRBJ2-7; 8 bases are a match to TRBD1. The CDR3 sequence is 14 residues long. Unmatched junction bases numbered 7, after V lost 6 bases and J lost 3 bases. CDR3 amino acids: CASSKDRALYEQYF. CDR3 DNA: TGTGCCAGCAGCAAGGACAGGGCCCTCTACGAGCAGTACTTC.

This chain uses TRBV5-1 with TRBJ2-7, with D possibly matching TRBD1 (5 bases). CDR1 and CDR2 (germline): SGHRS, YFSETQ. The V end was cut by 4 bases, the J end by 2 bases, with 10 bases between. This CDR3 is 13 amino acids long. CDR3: CASSKDSPYEQYF. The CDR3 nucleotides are TGCGCCAGCAGCAAAGACAGCCCCTACGAGCAGTACTTC.

The CDR3 DNA follows: TGCAGTGCTAGAGGTGTCGGACAGGGAGTTGGGTGGCAAGAGACCCAGTACTTC. It encodes CSARGVGQGVGWQETQYF. The chain couples TRBV20-1 to TRBJ2-5, with 8 positions matching TRBD1. Germline lookup yields CDR1 DFQATT and CDR2 SNEGSKA (reference sequence). The trim removed 1 base at V and 2 bases at J, leaving 15 bases unmatched. CDR3 length equals 18 residues.

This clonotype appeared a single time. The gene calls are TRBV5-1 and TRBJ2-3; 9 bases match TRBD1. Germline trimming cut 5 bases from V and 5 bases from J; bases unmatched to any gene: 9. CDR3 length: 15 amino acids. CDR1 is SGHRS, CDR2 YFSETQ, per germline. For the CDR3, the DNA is TGCGCCAGCAGAACAGGGGGCTTAGCTGGAGATACGCAGTATTTT. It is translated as CASRTGGLAGDTQYF.

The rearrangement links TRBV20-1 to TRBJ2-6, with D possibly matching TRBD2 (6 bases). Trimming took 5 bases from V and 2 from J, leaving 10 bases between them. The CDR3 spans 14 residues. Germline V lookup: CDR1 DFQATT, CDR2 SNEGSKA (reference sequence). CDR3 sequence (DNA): TGCAGTGCTGGACCGGGGGCTGGGGCCAACGTCCTGACTTTC. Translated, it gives CSAGPGAGANVLTF.

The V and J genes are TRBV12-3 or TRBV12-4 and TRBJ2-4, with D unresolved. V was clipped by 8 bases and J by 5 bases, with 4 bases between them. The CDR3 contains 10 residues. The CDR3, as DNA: TGTGCCAGCGGACAAAACATTCAGTACTTC. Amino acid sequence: CASGQNIQYF.

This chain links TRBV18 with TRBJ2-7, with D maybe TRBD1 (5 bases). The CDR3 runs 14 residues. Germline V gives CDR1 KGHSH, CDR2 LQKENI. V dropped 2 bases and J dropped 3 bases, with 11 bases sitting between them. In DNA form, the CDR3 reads TGTGCCAGCTCACCAGCAGGGTATGACTACGAGCAGTACTTC. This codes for CASSPAGYDYEQYF.

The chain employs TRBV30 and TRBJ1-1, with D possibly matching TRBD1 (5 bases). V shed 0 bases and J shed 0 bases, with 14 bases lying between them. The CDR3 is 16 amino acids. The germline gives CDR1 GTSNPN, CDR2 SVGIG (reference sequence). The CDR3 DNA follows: TGTGCCTGGAGTGTCGGATGGGGGGACTTGAACACTGAAGCTTTCTTT. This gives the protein CAWSVGWGDLNTEAFF.

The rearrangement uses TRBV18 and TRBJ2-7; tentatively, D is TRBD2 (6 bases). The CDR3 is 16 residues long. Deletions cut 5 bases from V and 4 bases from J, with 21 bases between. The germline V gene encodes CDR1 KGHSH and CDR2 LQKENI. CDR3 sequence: CASSAGTPVSGYEQYF. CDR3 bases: TGTGCCAGCTCAGCCGGGACTCCGGTGAGTGGGTACGAGCAGTACTTC.

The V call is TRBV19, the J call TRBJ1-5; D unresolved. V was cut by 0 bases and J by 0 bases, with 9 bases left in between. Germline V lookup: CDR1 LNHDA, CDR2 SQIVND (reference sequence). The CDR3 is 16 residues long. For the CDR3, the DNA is TGTGCCAGTAGTATAGATCTAGCAGTTAGCAATCAGCCCCAGCATTTT. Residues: CASSIDLAVSNQPQHF.

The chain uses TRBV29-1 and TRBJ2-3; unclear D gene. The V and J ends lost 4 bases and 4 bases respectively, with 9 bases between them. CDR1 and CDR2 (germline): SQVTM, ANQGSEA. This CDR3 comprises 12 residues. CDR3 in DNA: TGCAGCGTTGCAAGTAATGCAGATACGCAGTATTTT. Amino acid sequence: CSVASNADTQYF.

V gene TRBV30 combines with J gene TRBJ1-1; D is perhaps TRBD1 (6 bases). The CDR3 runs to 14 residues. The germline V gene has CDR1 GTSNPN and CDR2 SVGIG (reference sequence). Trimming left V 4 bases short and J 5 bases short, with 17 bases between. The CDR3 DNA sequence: TGTGCCTGGAAACCGGACAGTTGGAATACTGAAGCTTTCTTT. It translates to CAWKPDSWNTEAFF.

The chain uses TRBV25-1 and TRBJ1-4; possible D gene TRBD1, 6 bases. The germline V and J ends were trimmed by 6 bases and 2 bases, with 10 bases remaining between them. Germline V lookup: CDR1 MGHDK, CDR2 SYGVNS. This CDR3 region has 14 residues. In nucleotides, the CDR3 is TGTGCCAGCAGCCGGGACAATACTAATGAAAAACTGTTTTTT. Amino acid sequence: CASSRDNTNEKLFF.

CDR3 in DNA: TGTGCCAGCAGGGTAGCGGGAGGAGATACGCAGTATTTT. Translation gives CASRVAGGDTQYF. V gene TRBV27 combines with J gene TRBJ2-3; 10 nucleotides align to TRBD2. This CDR3 spans 13 amino acids. Germline values: CDR1 MNHEY, CDR2 SMNVEV (reference sequence). The J segment lost 5 bases and the V segment lost 6 bases, leaving 2 bases of the junction unmatched.

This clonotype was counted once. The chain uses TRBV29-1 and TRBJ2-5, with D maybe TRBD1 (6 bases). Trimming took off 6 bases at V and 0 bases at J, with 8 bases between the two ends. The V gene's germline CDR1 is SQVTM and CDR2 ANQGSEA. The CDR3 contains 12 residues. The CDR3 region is CSVDSDQETQYF. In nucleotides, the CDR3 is TGCAGCGTGGACAGCGACCAAGAGACCCAGTACTTC.

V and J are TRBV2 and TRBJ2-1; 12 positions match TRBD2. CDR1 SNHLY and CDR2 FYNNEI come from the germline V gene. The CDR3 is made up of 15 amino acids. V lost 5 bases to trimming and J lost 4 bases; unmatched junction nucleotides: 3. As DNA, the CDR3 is TGTGCCAGCAGTATAACTAGCGGGGGGTACAATGAGCAGTTCTTC. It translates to CASSITSGGYNEQFF.

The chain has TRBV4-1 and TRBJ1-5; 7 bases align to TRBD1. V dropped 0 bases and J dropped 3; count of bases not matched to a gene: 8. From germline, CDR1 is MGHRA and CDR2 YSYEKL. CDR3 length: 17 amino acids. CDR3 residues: CASSQEVRGLYNQPQHF. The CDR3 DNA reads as TGCGCCAGCAGCCAAGAGGTTAGGGGGCTCTACAATCAGCCCCAGCATTTT.

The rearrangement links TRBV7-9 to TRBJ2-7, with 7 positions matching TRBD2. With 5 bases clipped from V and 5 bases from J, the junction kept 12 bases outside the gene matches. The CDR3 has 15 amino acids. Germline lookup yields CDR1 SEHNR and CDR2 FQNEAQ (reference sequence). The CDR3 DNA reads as TGTGCCAGCAGCAATGCTAGGGCGGGAGTAAACGAGCAGTACTTC. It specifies CASSNARAGVNEQYF. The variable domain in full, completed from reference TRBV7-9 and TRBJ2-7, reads DTGVSQNPRHKITKRGQNVTFRCDPISEHNRLYWYRQTLGQGPEFLTYFQNEAQLEKSRLLSDRFSAERPKGSFSTLEIQRTEQGDSAMYLCASSNARAGVNEQYFGPGTRLTVT.

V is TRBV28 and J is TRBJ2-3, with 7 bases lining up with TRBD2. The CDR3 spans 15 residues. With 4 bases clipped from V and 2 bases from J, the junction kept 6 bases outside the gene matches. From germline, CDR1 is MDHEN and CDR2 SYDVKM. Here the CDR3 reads CASSWLADHTDTQYF. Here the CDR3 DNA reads TGTGCCAGCAGTTGGCTAGCGGACCACACAGATACGCAGTATTTT.

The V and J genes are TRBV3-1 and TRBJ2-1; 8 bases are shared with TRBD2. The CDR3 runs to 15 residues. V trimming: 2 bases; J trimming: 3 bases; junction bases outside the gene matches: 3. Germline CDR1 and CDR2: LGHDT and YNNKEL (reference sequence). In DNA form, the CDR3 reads TGTGCCAGCAGCCAAATAGCGGGGTACTACAATGAGCAGTTCTTC. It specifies CASSQIAGYYNEQFF.

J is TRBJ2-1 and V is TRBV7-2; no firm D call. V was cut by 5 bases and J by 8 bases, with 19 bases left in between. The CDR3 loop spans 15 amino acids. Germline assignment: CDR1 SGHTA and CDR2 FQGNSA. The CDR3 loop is CASSPRPLFGDEQFF. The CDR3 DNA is TGTGCCAGCAGCCCCCGGCCCCTCTTCGGTGATGAGCAGTTCTTC.

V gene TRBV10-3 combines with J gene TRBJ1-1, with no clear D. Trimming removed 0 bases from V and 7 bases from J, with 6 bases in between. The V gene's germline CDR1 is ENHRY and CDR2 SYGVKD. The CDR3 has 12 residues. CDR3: CAISESNGEAFF. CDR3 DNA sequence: TGTGCCATCAGTGAGTCCAATGGTGAAGCTTTCTTT.